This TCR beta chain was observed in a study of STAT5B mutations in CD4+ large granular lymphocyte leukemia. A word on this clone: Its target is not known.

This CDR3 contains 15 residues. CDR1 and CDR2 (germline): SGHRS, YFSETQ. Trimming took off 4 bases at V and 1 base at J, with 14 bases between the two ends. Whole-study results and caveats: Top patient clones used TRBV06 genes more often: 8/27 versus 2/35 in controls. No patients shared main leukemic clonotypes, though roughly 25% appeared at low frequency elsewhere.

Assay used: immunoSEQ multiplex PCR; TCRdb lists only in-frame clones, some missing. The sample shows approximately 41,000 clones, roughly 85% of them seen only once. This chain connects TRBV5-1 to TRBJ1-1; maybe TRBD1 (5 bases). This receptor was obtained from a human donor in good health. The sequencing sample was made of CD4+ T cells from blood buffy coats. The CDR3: CASSPGTVGNTEAFF. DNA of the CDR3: TGCGCCAGCAGCCCCGGGACCGTGGGGAACACTGAAGCTTTCTTT.